The TCR beta chain under discussion was sequenced for a study of blood T cell repertoires in COVID-19. Whole-study context: Samples representing acute and convalescent COVID-19 were sourced from the United States, Italy and Spain.

With 1 base removed from V and 6 bases from J, the gap between germline ends came to 11 bases. The CDR3 length is 14 residues. Germline CDR1 LGHNA, CDR2 YNFKEQ. Per the study methods: Counts of nucleated cells, estimated from reference gene primer amplification, were obtained. The repertoire was sequenced with immunoSEQ multiplex PCR; TCRdb's copy has only in-frame clones and lacks some. D and trimming were read from the DNA, whereas the V and J calls and clone size are those reported in that table. The sample consists of about 250,000 clones, about 80% of them appearing once. V usage is TRBV4-2 and J usage is TRBJ2-3, with D perhaps matching TRBD2 (6 bases). The TCR originated in a man older than 75 with acute or convalescent COVID-19. Sequenced material: peripheral blood. The CDR3 reads CASSQGAGRDTQYF. Written as DNA, the CDR3 is TGTGCCAGCAGCCAAGGGGCGGGGCGCGATACGCAGTATTTT.